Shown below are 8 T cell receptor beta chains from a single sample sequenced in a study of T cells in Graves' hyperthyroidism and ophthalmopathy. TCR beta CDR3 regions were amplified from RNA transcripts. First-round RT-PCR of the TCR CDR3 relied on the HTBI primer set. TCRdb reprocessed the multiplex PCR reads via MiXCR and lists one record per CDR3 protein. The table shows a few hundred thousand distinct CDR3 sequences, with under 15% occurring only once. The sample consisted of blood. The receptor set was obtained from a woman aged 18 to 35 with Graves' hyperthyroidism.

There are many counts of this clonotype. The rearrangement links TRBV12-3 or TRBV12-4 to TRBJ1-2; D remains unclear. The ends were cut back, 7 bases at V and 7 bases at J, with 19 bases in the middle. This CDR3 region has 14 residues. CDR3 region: CASIAGLRHGGYTF. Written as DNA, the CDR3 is TGTGCCAGCATCGCCGGACTGAGACACGGTGGCTACACCTTC.

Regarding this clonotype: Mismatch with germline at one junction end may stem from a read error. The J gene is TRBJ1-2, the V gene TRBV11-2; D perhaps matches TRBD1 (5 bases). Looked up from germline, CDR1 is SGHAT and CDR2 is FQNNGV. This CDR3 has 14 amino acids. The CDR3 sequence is CASSLGPGSRGYPF. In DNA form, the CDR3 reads TGTGCCAGCAGCTTAGGGCCTGGGAGTCGGGGCTACCCCTTC.

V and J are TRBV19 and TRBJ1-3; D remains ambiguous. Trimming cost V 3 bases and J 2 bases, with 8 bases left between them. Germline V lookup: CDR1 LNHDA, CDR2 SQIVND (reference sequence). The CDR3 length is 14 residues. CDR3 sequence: CASSIGSPGNTIYF. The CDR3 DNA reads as TGTGCCAGTAGTATCGGCAGTCCTGGAAACACCATATATTTT.

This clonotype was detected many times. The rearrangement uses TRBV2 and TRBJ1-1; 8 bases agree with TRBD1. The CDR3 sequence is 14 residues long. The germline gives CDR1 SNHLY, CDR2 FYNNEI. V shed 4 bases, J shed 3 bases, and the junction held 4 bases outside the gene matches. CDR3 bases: TGTGCCAGCAGTGGACAGGGGAGAGACACTGAAGCTTTCTTT. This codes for CASSGQGRDTEAFF.

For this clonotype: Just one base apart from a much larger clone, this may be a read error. The CDR3 spells CASSVGDRWKQYF. The CDR3 DNA follows: TGTGCCAGCAGCGTCGGGGACCGCTGGAAGCAGTACTTC. The rearrangement uses TRBV9 and TRBJ2-7, with D tentatively TRBD1 or TRBD2 (5 bases each). V lost 2 bases and J 8 bases, leaving 14 bases between the germline ends. CDR3 length equals 13 residues. Germline assignment: CDR1 SGDLS and CDR2 YYNGEE. Variable domain in full (rest from reference TRBV9 and TRBJ2-7): DSGVTQTPKHLITATGQRVTLRCSPRSGDLSVYWYQQSLDQGLQFLIQYYNGEERAKGNILERFSAQQFPDLHSELNLSSLELGDSALYFCASSVGDRWKQYFGPGTRLTVT.

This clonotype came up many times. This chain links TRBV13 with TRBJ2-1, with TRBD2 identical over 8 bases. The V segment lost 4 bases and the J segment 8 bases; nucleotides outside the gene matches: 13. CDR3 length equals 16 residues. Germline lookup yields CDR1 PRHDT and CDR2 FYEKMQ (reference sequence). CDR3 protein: CASSYSGGGLRDEQFF. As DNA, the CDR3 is TGTGCCAGCAGCTACTCGGGGGGGGGCCTTCGAGATGAGCAGTTCTTC.

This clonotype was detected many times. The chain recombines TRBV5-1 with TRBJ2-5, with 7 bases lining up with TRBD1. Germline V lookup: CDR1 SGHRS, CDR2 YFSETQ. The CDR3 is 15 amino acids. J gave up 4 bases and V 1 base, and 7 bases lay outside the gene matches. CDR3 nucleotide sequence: TGCGCCAGCAGCTTGTTTGACAGGGAAGGAGAGACCCAGTACTTC. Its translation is CASSLFDREGETQYF. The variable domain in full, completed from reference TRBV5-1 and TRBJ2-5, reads KAGVTQTPRYLIKTRGQQVTLSCSPISGHRSVSWYQQTPGQGLQFLFEYFSETQRNKGNFPGRFSGRQFSNSRSEMNVSTLELGDSALYLCASSLFDREGETQYFGPGTRLLVL.

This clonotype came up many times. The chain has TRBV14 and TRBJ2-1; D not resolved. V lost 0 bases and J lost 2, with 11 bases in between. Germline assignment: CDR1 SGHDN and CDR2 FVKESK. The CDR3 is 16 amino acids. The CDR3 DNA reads TGTGCCAGCAGCCAAGATGTCCAGAAAACCTACAATGAGCAGTTCTTC. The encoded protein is CASSQDVQKTYNEQFF.